This T cell receptor (beta chain) derives from a study of blood T cell repertoires in COVID-19. J gave up 5 bases and V 5 bases, and 17 bases lay outside the gene matches. CDR3 size: 19 residues. Germline values: CDR1 SGHVS, CDR2 FQNEAQ. Sequencing used immunoSEQ multiplex PCR; TCRdb keeps in-frame clones, though not all of them. The table lists around 300,000 clones, around 86% of them singletons, with 1% in the top ten. Sequences were obtained from peripheral blood. This clonotype was obtained from a man in his forties or fifties with active or convalescent COVID-19. The gene calls are TRBV7-8 and TRBJ2-6; 8 nucleotides line up with TRBD1. The CDR3 here is CASSPAATGVFSWANVLTF. The CDR3 nucleotides are TGTGCCAGCAGCCCCGCGGCGACAGGGGTTTTTTCTTGGGCCAACGTCCTGACTTTC.